This paragraph covers one T cell receptor (beta chain) sequence. What it binds is unknown. The entry originates in a study of T cell responses to AZD1222 COVID-19 vaccine. Study findings and constraints: Spike was spanned by vaccine-associated CD4 TCRs, which were dominant at 160-218 and 743-854.

The V gene's germline CDR1 is SEHNR and CDR2 FQNEAQ (reference sequence). There are 15 residues in the CDR3. The V segment lost 5 bases and the J segment 3 bases; nucleotides outside the gene matches: 5. Produced via immunoSEQ multiplex PCR; TCRdb's table is partial and in-frame only. Counted here are 130,000 to 150,000 clones, 90% occurring once; the ten biggest clones make up approximately 3.6%. The chain is built from TRBV7-9 and TRBJ1-1; TRBD1 agrees at 11 bases. This clonotype originated in an adult in good health. This specimen was peripheral blood, taken on day 0 of AZD1222 vaccination. The CDR3 loop is CASSPRTGGDTEAFF. The CDR3 nucleotides are TGTGCCAGCAGCCCCCGGACAGGGGGCGACACTGAAGCTTTCTTT.